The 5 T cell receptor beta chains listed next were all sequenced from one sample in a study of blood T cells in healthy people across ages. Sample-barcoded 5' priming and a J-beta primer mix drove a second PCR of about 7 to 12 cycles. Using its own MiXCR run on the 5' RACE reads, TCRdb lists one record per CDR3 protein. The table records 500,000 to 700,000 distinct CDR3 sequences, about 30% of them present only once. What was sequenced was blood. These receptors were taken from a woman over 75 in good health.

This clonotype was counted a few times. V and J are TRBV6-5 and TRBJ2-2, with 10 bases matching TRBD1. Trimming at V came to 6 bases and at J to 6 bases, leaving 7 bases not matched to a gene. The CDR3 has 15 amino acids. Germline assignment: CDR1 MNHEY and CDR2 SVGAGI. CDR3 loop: CASRLDRGVAGELFF. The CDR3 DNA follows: TGTGCCAGCAGACTGGACAGGGGGGTCGCCGGGGAGCTGTTTTTT.

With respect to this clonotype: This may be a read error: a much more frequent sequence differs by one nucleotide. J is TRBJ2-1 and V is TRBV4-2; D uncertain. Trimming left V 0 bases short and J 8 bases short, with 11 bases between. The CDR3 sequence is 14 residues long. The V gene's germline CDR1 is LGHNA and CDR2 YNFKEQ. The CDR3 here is CASSQDTEVDEQFF. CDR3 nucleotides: TGTGCCAGCAGCCAAGATACAGAGGTCGATGAGCAGTTCTTC.

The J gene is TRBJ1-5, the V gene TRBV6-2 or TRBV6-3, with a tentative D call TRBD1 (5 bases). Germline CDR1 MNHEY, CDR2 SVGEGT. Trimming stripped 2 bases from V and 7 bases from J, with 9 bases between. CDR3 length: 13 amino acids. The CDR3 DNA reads TGTGCCAGCAGTTACCAGGGTCGCCAGCCCCAGCATTTT. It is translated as CASSYQGRQPQHF.

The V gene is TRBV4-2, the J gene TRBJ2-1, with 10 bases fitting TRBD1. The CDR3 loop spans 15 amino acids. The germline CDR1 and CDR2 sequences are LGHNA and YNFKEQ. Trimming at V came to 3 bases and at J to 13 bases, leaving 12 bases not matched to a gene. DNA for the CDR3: TGTGCCAGCAGCCAGGGGGACAGGGGTGAAGAGACCCAGTTCTTC. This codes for CASSQGDRGEETQFF.

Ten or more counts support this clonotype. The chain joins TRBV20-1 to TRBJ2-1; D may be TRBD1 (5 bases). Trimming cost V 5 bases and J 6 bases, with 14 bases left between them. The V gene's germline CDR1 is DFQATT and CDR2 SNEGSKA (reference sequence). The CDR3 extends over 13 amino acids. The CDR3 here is CSAEAPQGNEQFF. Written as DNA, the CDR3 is TGCAGTGCTGAGGCTCCGCAGGGCAATGAGCAGTTCTTC.